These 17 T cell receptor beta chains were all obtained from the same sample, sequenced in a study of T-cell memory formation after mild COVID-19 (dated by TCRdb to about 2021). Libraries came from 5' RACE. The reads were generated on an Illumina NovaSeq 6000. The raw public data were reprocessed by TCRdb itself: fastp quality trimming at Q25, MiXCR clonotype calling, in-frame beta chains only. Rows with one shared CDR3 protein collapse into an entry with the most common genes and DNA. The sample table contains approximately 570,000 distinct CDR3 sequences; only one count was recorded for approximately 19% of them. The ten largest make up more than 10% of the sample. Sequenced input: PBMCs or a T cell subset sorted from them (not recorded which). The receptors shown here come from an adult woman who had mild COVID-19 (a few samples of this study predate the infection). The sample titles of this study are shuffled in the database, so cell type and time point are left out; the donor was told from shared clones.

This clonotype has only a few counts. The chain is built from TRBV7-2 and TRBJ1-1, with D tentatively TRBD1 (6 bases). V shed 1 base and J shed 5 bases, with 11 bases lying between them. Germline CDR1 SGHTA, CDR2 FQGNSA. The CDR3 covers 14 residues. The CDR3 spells CASSLVGGRTEAFF. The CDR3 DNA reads TGTGCCAGCAGCTTAGTTGGGGGGCGAACTGAAGCTTTCTTT.

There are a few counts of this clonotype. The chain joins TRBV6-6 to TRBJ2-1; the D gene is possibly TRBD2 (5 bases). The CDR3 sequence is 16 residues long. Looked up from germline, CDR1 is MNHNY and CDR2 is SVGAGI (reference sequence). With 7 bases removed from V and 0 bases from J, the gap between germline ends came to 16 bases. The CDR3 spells CASNHGLLNSYNEQFF. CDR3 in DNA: TGTGCCAGCAACCACGGACTGCTGAACTCCTACAATGAGCAGTTCTTC.

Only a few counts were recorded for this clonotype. The CDR3 protein is CASSEAETVTYEQYF. CDR3 nucleotide sequence: TGTGCCAGCAGTGAAGCAGAGACGGTAACCTACGAGCAGTACTTC. V and J are TRBV6-1 and TRBJ2-7; unclear D gene. Germline V lookup: CDR1 MNHNS, CDR2 SASEGT. The CDR3 contains 15 residues. Trimming removed 0 bases at V and 2 bases at J, with 11 bases between.

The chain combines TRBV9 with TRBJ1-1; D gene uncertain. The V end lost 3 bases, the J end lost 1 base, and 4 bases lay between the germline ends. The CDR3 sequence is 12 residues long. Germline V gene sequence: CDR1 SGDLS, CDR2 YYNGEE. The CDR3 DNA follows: TGTGCCAGCAGCGGAACGAACACTGAAGCTTTCTTT. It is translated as CASSGTNTEAFF. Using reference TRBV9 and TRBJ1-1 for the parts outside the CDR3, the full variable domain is DSGVTQTPKHLITATGQRVTLRCSPRSGDLSVYWYQQSLDQGLQFLIQYYNGEERAKGNILERFSAQQFPDLHSELNLSSLELGDSALYFCASSGTNTEAFFGQGTRLTVV.

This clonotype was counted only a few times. The CDR3 sequence: CSSGGIGFNTEAFF. CDR3 bases: TGCAGCTCCGGGGGCATCGGGTTCAACACTGAAGCTTTCTTT. The chain has TRBV20-1 and TRBJ1-1; a weak D match, TRBD1 (6 bases). This CDR3 contains 14 residues. Looked up from germline, CDR1 is DFQATT and CDR2 is SNEGSKA (reference sequence).

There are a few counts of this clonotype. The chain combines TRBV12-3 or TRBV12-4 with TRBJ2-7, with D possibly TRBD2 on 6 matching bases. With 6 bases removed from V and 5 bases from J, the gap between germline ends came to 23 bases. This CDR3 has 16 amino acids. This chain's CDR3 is CASSLGGGAGRNEQYF. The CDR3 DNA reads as TGTGCCAGCAGCCTCGGGGGAGGTGCGGGGAGGAACGAGCAGTACTTC.

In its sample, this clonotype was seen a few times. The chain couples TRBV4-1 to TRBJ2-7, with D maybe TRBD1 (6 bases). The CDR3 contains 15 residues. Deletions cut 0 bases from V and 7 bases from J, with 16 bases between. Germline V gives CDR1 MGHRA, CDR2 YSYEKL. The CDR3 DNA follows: TGCGCCAGCAGCCAAGAACCACAGGGCGCTTTGGAGCAGTACTTC. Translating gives CASSQEPQGALEQYF.

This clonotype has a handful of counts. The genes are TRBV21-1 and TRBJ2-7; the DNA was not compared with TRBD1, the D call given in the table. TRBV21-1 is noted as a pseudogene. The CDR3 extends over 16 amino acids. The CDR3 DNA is TGTGCCAGCAGCAAAGTTTGGGGGGTGATCGTCTACGAGCAGTACTTC. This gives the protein CASSKVWGVIVYEQYF.

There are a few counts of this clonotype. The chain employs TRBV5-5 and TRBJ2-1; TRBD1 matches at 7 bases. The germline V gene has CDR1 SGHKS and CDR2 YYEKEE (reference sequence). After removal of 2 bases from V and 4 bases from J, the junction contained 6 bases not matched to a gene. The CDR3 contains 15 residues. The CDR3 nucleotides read TGTGCCAGCAGCTTTGAGGGGGCATTATACAATGAGCAGTTCTTC. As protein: CASSFEGALYNEQFF. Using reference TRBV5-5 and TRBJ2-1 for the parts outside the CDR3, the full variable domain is DAGVTQSPTHLIKTRGQQVTLRCSPISGHKSVSWYQQVLGQGPQFIFQYYEKEERGRGNFPDRFSARQFPNYSSELNVNALLLGDSALYLCASSFEGALYNEQFFGPGTRLTVL.

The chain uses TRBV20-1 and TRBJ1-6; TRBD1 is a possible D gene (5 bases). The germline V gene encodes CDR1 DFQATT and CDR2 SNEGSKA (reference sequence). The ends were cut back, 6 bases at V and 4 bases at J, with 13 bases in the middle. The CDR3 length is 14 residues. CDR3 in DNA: TGCAGTGCCAGAAAACAGGAGTATAATTCACCCCTCCACTTT. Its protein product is CSARKQEYNSPLHF.

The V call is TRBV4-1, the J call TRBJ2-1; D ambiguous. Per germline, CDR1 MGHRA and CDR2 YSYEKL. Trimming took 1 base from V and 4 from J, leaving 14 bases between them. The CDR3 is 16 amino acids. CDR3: CASSQVQFGLYNEQFF. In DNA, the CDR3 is TGCGCCAGCAGCCAAGTTCAGTTTGGATTGTACAATGAGCAGTTCTTC.

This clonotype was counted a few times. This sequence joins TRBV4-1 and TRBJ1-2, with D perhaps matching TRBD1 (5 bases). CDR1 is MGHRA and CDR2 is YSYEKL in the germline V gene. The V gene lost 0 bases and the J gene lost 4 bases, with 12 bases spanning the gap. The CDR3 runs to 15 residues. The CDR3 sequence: CASSQEPGTAYGYTF. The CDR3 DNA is TGCGCCAGCAGCCAAGAACCAGGGACGGCCTATGGCTACACCTTC.

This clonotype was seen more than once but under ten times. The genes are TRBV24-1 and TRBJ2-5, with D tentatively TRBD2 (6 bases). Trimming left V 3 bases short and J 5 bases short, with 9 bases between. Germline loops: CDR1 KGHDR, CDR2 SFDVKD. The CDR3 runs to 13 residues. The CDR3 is CATSDGGFETQYF. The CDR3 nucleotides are TGTGCCACCAGTGATGGGGGGTTCGAGACCCAGTACTTC.

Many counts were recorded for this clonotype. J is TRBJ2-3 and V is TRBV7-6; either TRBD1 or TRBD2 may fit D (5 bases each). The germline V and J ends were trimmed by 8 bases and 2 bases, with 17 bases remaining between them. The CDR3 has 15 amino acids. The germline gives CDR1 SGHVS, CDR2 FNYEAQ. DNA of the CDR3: TGTGCCAGCGGGGGACGGGGTCAGACCACAGATACGCAGTATTTT. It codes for CASGGRGQTTDTQYF.

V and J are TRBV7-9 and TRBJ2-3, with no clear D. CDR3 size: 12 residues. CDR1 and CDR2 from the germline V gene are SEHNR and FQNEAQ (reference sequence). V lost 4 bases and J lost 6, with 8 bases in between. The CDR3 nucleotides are TGTGCCAGCAGCTACCCGAGGGATACGCAGTATTTT. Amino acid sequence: CASSYPRDTQYF.

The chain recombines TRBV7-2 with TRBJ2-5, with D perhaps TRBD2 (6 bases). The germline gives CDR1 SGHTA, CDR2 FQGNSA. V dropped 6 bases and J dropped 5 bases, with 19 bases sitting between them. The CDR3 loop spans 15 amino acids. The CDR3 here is CASRLMGGERETQYF. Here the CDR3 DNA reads TGTGCCAGCAGATTGATGGGCGGGGAGAGGGAGACCCAGTACTTC.

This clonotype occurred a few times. CDR3: CASSQDQGGTGEQYF. The CDR3 DNA reads TGTGCCAGCAGCCAAGATCAGGGAGGGACGGGAGAGCAGTACTTC. The chain recombines TRBV4-2 with TRBJ2-7, with 7 bases lining up with TRBD2. This CDR3 has 15 residues. J gave up 7 bases and V 0 bases, and 9 bases lay outside the gene matches. Germline values: CDR1 LGHNA, CDR2 YNFKEQ.